The entry that follows covers one T cell receptor beta chain sequence. The data were obtained in a study of blood T cell repertoires in COVID-19. Across the study: Samples representing acute and convalescent COVID-19 were sourced from the United States, Italy and Spain.

The CDR3 is made up of 14 amino acids. The trim removed 8 bases at V and 2 bases at J, leaving 6 bases unmatched. CDR1 and CDR2 from the germline V gene are MNHEY and SMNVEV (reference sequence). Measured with immunoSEQ multiplex PCR; TCRdb has only the in-frame clones, and not every one. The sample lists 120,000 to 150,000 clones; 80% to 90% were seen once. The source is a woman between 55 and 75 years old with active COVID-19. Sample: peripheral blood. V usage is TRBV27 and J usage is TRBJ2-7; 10 nucleotides align to TRBD2. This CDR3 is CASRGTSEPYEQYF. The CDR3 nucleotides are TGTGCCAGCCGAGGGACTAGCGAGCCCTACGAGCAGTACTTC.